A selection of T cell receptor beta chains follows, all from one sample in a study of OX40 agonist ivuxolimab in advanced cancers. Here immunoSEQ multiplex PCR was the method, and the copy in TCRdb shows in-frame clones only, minus some. The data hold some 35,000 clones, with about 74% observed a single time. Sequencing used CD4+ or CD8+ T cells sorted from blood, obtained in a trial of the OX40 agonist ivuxolimab. These receptors were taken from an adult with an advanced solid tumor such as melanoma, head and neck, liver or kidney cancer. Both conserved end residues are trimmed from each CDR3. Expanded clones get a size class; other rows say once, few or many, or leave the size out.

clone size: .
V gene: TRBV7-2
J gene: TRBJ2-5
CDR3 protein: ASSLGLRETQY

clone size: .
V gene: TRBV28
J gene: TRBJ1-2
CDR3 protein: ASSLSPGGVLDYGYT

clone size: .
V gene: TRBV7-7
J gene: TRBJ1-3
CDR3 protein: ASSLGAGAGNTIY

clone size: .
V gene: TRBV10-1
J gene: TRBJ2-1
CDR3 protein: ASSFGGMEQF

clone size: few
V gene: TRBV28
J gene: TRBJ2-5
CDR3 protein: ASSGLAGRGETQY

clone size: .
V gene: TRBV6-1
J gene: TRBJ1-1
CDR3 protein: ASRRGQTNTEAF

clone size: .
V gene: TRBV29-1
J gene: TRBJ1-3
CDR3 protein: SAIPQGAGNTIY

clone size: .
V gene: TRBV21-1
J gene: TRBJ2-5
CDR3 protein: ASSSGQGVLETQY

clone size: .
V gene: TRBV7-9
J gene: TRBJ1-2
CDR3 protein: ASSLGQGDYGYT

clone size: .
V gene: TRBV28
J gene: TRBJ1-1
CDR3 protein: ASSFPDTINTEAF

clone size: .
V gene: TRBV2
J gene: TRBJ1-3
CDR3 protein: ASGLGLISGNTIY

clone size: .
V gene: TRBV9
J gene: TRBJ2-5
CDR3 protein: ASSVRGIKWETQY

clone size: .
V gene: TRBV30
J gene: TRBJ1-1
CDR3 protein: AWTRQANTEAF

clone size: .
V gene: TRBV11-2
J gene: TRBJ2-2
CDR3 protein: ASSFGVDRGLSTGELF

clone size: .
V gene: TRBV6-5
J gene: TRBJ1-1
CDR3 protein: ASSYRFIGFAEAF

clone size: .
V gene: TRBV18
J gene: TRBJ1-4
CDR3 protein: ASSPPSTNEKLF

clone size: .
V gene: TRBV5-5
J gene: TRBJ2-7
CDR3 protein: ASSLAGTPTHEQY

clone size: .
V gene: TRBV9
J gene: TRBJ2-7
CDR3 protein: ASSFGTGGYEQY

clone size: few
V gene: TRBV27
J gene: TRBJ2-7
CDR3 protein: ASGTWRLEGQY

clone size: .
V gene: TRBV28
J gene: TRBJ2-1
CDR3 protein: ASRSTGRMNNEQF

clone size: .
V gene: TRBV2
J gene: TRBJ2-1
CDR3 protein: ASSRVAQKL

clone size: once
V gene: TRBV7-3
J gene: TRBJ2-7
CDR3 protein: ASSLNQGVGEQY